In its sample, the clone carrying this TCR beta chain was seen once. TCRdb's copy holds only in-frame clones and misses some; the assay was immunoSEQ multiplex PCR. The sample yields 100,000 to 150,000 clones, 86% seen once. The V segment lost 3 bases and the J segment 9 bases; nucleotides outside the gene matches: 18. The CDR3 has 17 amino acids. Germline loops: CDR1 SGHNT, CDR2 YYREEE (reference sequence). The data stem from a study of PD-L1 blockade in urothelial cancer. Indicated time point: peripheral blood 6 weeks after treatment start. The sequence was obtained from a man aged 50 to 60 with urothelial cancer. The starting material was PBMCs, obtained around atezolizumab (anti-PD-L1) treatment. V gene TRBV5-4 combines with J gene TRBJ2-1; 7 bases line up with TRBD2. CDR3 protein: CASSSKSRTRAVGEQFF. The CDR3 bases are TGTGCCAGCAGCTCTAAGAGTAGGACTAGAGCGGTGGGTGAGCAGTTCTTC.